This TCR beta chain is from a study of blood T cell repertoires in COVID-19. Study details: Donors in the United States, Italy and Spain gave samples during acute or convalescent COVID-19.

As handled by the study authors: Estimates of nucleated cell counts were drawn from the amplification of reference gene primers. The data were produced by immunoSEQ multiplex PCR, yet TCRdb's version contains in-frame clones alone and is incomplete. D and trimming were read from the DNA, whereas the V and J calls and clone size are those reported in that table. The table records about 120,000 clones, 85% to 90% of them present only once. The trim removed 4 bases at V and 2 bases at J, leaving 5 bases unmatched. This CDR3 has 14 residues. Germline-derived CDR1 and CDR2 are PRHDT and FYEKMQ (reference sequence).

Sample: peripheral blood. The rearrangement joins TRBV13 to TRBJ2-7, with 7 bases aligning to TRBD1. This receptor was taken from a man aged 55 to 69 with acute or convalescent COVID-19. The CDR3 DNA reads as TGTGCCAGCAGCTCGACAGGGCTGACCTACGAGCAGTACTTC. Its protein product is CASSSTGLTYEQYF. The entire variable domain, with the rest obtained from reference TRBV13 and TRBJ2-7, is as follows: AAGVIQSPRHLIKEKRETATLKCYPIPRHDTVYWYQQGPGQDPQFLISFYEKMQSDKGSIPDRFSAQQFSDYHSELNMSSLELGDSALYFCASSSTGLTYEQYFGPGTRLTVT.